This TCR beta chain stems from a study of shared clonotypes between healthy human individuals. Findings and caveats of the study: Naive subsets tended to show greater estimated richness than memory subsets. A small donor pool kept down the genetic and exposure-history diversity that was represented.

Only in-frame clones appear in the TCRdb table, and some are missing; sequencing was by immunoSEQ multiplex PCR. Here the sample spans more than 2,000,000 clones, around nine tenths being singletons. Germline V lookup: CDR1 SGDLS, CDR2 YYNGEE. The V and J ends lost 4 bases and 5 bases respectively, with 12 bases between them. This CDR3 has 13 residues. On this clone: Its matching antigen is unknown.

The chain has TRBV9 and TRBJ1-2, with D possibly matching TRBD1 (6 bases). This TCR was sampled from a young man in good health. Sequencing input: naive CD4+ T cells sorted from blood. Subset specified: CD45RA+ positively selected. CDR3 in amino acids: CASSQGGLYGYTF. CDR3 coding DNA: TGTGCCAGCAGCCAAGGGGGACTTTATGGCTACACCTTC.